The rows below give T cell receptor beta chains drawn from one sample of a study of graft-versus-host responses after intestinal transplantation. Data came from immunoSEQ multiplex PCR; TCRdb stores just in-frame clones and leaves some out. The sample comprises 20,000 to 25,000 clones, about 45% of which are singletons, and roughly 1.4% rests with the top ten. This specimen was alloreactive CD8+ T cells from a mixed lymphocyte reaction culture, taken before transplantation. The receptor set was obtained from a human patient who was an organ donor for intestinal transplantation. Each CDR3 is given with its conserved first and last residue. D genes are given only for firm matches. Rows may omit the clone size; those that give it use once, few, many or a size class.

d_call cdr3_length j_call v_call clone_size cdr3_nt cdr3_aa
TRBD2 15 TRBJ2-1 TRBV9 NA TGTGCCAGCAGCGTATCTAGCGGCCCCTACAATGAGCAGTTCTTC CASSVSSGPYNEQFF
NA 14 TRBJ2-1 TRBV6-6 NA TGTGCCAGCAGTTACGGGGGCGCCTACAATGAGCAGTTCTTC CASSYGGAYNEQFF
NA 15 TRBJ1-1 TRBV2 few TGTGCCAGCAGTGTCCCGGGGGATGGAAACACTGAAGCTTTCTTT CASSVPGDGNTEAFF
NA 16 TRBJ2-2 TRBV7-9 few TGTGCCAGCAGCTCTTTGTTGGGATTAGGGACCGGGGAGCTGTTTTTT CASSSLLGLGTGELFF
NA 15 TRBJ1-1 TRBV6-5 NA TGTGCCAGCAGTTACTCTGAAGGGATGAACACTGAAGCTTTCTTT CASSYSEGMNTEAFF
NA 12 TRBJ2-6 TRBV30 few TGTGCTTCCGGGACTGGGGCCAACGTCCTGACTTTC CASGTGANVLTF
NA 14 TRBJ2-7 TRBV6-6 NA TGTGCCAGCAGCTCGGGGGACGGCTCCTACGAGCAGTACTTC CASSSGDGSYEQYF
TRBD2 16 TRBJ2-1 TRBV4-1 NA TGCGCCAGCAGCAGCCTAGCGGGAGGGTCCTACAATGAGCAGTTCTTC CASSSLAGGSYNEQFF
TRBD2 19 TRBJ2-1 TRBV4-3 NA TGCGCCAGCAGCCAAGCTGCTAACCGGGCGGGAGAGGGTCGGGATGAGCAGTTCTTC CASSQAANRAGEGRDEQFF
TRBD2 14 TRBJ2-7 TRBV6-6 few TGTGCCAGCAGTTACTTGAGCGGGACCTACGAGCAGTACTTC CASSYLSGTYEQYF
TRBD2 17 TRBJ2-2 TRBV4-1 few TGCGCCAGCAGCCCTTTAATGGCGGGAGCTCGGACCGGGGAGCTGTTTTTT CASSPLMAGARTGELFF
TRBD1 15 TRBJ1-1 TRBV15 NA TGTGCCACCAGCGGAAGACAGGGGGTGAACACTGAAGCTTTCTTT CATSGRQGVNTEAFF
TRBD2 17 TRBJ2-1 TRBV7-8 medium-sized TGTGCCAGCAGCTTAGCGATAGGTAGCGGGAGGGGCAATGAGCAGTTCTTC CASSLAIGSGRGNEQFF
NA 15 TRBJ2-5 TRBV5-1 NA TGCGCCAGCAGCTTGGGTTGGGCGGTCCAAGAGACCCAGTACTTC CASSLGWAVQETQYF
NA 14 TRBJ2-7 TRBV6-5 medium-sized TGTGCCAGCAGTTACGGCTCGACATCCTACGAGCAGTACTTC CASSYGSTSYEQYF
NA 16 TRBJ2-1 TRBV27 NA TGTGCCAGCAGCCGCCGGGACTCACCCACCTACAATGAGCAGTTCTTC CASSRRDSPTYNEQFF
TRBD2 12 TRBJ2-7 TRBV4-3 NA TGCGCCAGCAGCCATGTCGGGGGGGAGCAGTACTTC CASSHVGGEQYF
NA 14 TRBJ2-3 TRBV9 NA TGTGCCAGCAGCGTGAGAGGAGGGGCAGATACGCAGTATTTT CASSVRGGADTQYF
NA 15 TRBJ2-5 TRBV18 NA TGTGCCAGCTCACCATATCTAACCGAACAAGAGACCCAGTACTTC CASSPYLTEQETQYF
NA 16 TRBJ1-2 TRBV7-9 NA TGTGCCAGCAGCTTAGATTACAGGGTCGGGACGGATGGCTACACCTTC CASSLDYRVGTDGYTF
NA 13 TRBJ2-6 TRBV6-1 NA TGTGCCAGAGGGATCTCTGGGGCCAACGTCCTGACTTTC CARGISGANVLTF
NA 13 TRBJ1-1 TRBV29-1 medium-sized TGCAGCGTCCGGGCCGTGGGAAACACTGAAGCTTTCTTT CSVRAVGNTEAFF
NA 14 TRBJ1-1 TRBV27 NA TGTGCCTGGGGGGGCGGGAACATGAACACTGAAGCTTTCTTT CAWGGGNMNTEAFF
TRBD1 12 TRBJ2-1 TRBV6-5 NA TGTGCCAGCAGCCAGACAGGGAATGAGCAGTTCTTC CASSQTGNEQFF
NA 12 TRBJ2-7 TRBV7-6 few TGTGCCAGCAGCCAAAAGGAAAACGAGCAGTACTTC CASSQKENEQYF
NA 15 TRBJ1-1 TRBV23-1 NA TGCGCCAGCTTACGGGGAGGGACTCTGAACACTGAAGCTTTCTTT CASLRGGTLNTEAFF
TRBD2 17 TRBJ2-7 TRBV2 NA TGTGCCAGCAGGGGGACTAGCGGGAGGACTAGCTCCTACGAGCAGTACTTC CASRGTSGRTSSYEQYF
NA 10 TRBJ2-5 TRBV29-1 NA TGCAGCGCCTATTGGGAGACCCAGTACTTC CSAYWETQYF
NA 17 TRBJ2-1 TRBV11-3 NA TGTGCCAGCAGCCATGTTGAGGGCCTCCTCTCCTACAATGAGCAGTTCTTC CASSHVEGLLSYNEQFF
TRBD2 14 TRBJ2-7 TRBV15 NA TGTGCCACCAGCAGACCGAATAGCGGGTACGAGCAGTACTTC CATSRPNSGYEQYF
NA 15 TRBJ1-5 TRBV27 NA TGTGCCAGCAGTTTATCGAGCGGGGTCGCTCAGCCCCAGCATTTT CASSLSSGVAQPQHF
NA 14 TRBJ2-7 TRBV27 NA TGTGCCAGCAGTTTTGGCGGCCTGGGCTACGAGCAGTACTTC CASSFGGLGYEQYF
TRBD1 15 TRBJ1-1 TRBV6-5 NA TGTGCCAGCAGTCCGCGTGGGACAGGGGGAAATGAAGCTTTCTTT CASSPRGTGGNEAFF
NA 12 TRBJ2-7 TRBV10-3 few TGTGCCATCAGTACGGGATCCTACGAGCAGTACTTC CAISTGSYEQYF
NA 14 TRBJ1-1 TRBV30 few TGTGCCTGGAGAGTATCCGGAGGGCGGACTGAAGCTTTCTTT CAWRVSGGRTEAFF
NA 20 TRBJ1-2 TRBV28 few TGTGCCACCCGGAGAAGCGGGGAGGGGTTTTCCGGAATCTCTAACTATGGCTACACCTTC CATRRSGEGFSGISNYGYTF
NA 12 TRBJ2-3 TRBV15 NA TGTGCCACCAGCCCACCCACAGATACGCAGTATTTT CATSPPTDTQYF
NA 14 TRBJ2-7 TRBV19 NA TGTGCCAGTAGTATCACAGGGAAGACCTACGAGCAGTACTTC CASSITGKTYEQYF
TRBD1 15 TRBJ2-2 TRBV6-5 few TGTGCCAGCAGTGGAGACAGGGCAGGAACCGGGGAGCTGTTTTTT CASSGDRAGTGELFF
TRBD2 14 TRBJ2-2 TRBV19 NA TGTGCCAGTAGACTAGCGGGAGGGCCCGGGGAGCTGTTTTTT CASRLAGGPGELFF